This T cell receptor (beta chain) originates from a study of beta chain features in type 1 diabetes. Background on the study: Examination covered fewer than 110 million sorted cells spanning all samples. Study-level findings and limits: Sampled from patients, naive, central memory and Treg TCRB repertoires appeared more similar than those sampled from healthy donors. Shorter TCRB CDR3s, moderately but significantly so, marked every one of the four CD4+ subsets in Type 1 diabetes patients.

The CDR3 runs 16 residues. Looked up from germline, CDR1 is LGHNA and CDR2 is YSLEER. V gave up 0 bases and J gave up 2 bases, with 8 bases separating them. This clone was detected only a few times. The antigen is undetermined. Every bit of the isolated RNA underwent reverse transcription, so sequencing read expressed TCRB transcripts. This table comes from immunoSEQ multiplex PCR, and its TCRdb copy is limited to in-frame clones, with some not included. The table lists over 100,000 clones, approximately 16% of them singletons. V gene TRBV4-3 combines with J gene TRBJ2-6, with a possible D match to TRBD2 (6 bases). The specimen sequenced was central memory CD4+ T cells from blood. The sequence derives from a man aged 30 to 45 with type 1 diabetes. The CDR3 reads CASSQDRRAGANVLTF. CDR3 nucleotide sequence: TGCGCCAGCAGCCAAGATAGGAGGGCTGGGGCCAACGTCCTGACTTTC.